These T cell receptor beta chains were read from a single sample in a study of blood T cell repertoires in COVID-19. Repertoires were generated with immunoSEQ multiplex PCR, while TCRdb's copy carries only in-frame clones and drops some. This table holds fewer than 150,000 clones, roughly 86% found once. What was sequenced was peripheral blood. These receptors all stem from a woman aged 45 to 65 who had recovered from COVID-19. The CDR3 runs from the conserved cysteine through the conserved F or W. The order of the fields is V gene, J gene, D gene, clone size, CDR3 DNA, CDR3 protein. A D gene is named only where the DNA matches it firmly. Some rows have no size entry. The others give once, few or many, or a class for an expanded clone.

TRBV4-1	TRBJ2-7	TRBD1	once	TGCGCCAGCAGCCCGCGGACAGGGGAGTACGAGCAGTACTTC	CASSPRTGEYEQYF
TRBV11-3	TRBJ2-1	TRBD2	-	TGTGCCAGCAGCTTAGAGTTCCTAGCGGGGGACAATGAGCAGTTCTTC	CASSLEFLAGDNEQFF
TRBV5-4	TRBJ2-7	-	few	TGTGCCAGCAGCTTACCGACAAGCTACGAGCAGTACTTC	CASSLPTSYEQYF
TRBV6-1	TRBJ1-5	-	once	TGTGCCAGCAGTGAGGGGACTCCCAATAGCAATCAGCCCCAGCATTTT	CASSEGTPNSNQPQHF
TRBV9	TRBJ1-1	-	-	TGTGCCAGCAGCGGAATCACAGGGAGGGGGAACACTGAAGCTTTCTTT	CASSGITGRGNTEAFF
TRBV10-2	TRBJ1-5	-	-	TGCGCCAGCAGTGCTGTTAGCAATCAGCCCCAGCATTTT	CASSAVSNQPQHF
TRBV7-9	TRBJ1-1	-	-	TGTGCCAGCAGCTTGTCGGCTTTCTTT	CASSLSAFF
TRBV6-5	TRBJ2-2	TRBD1	once	TGTGCCAGCAGGCGCGAGACAGGGTCCACCGGGGAGCTGTTTTTT	CASRRETGSTGELFF
TRBV30	TRBJ2-2	-	once	TGTGCCTGGACCCCCGGGGGGCGGGGAAGGACCGGGGAGCTGTTTTTT	CAWTPGGRGRTGELFF
TRBV11-1	TRBJ1-4	-	-	TGTGCCAGCAGCCTATACCGGGGAACTAATGAAAAACTGTTTTTT	CASSLYRGTNEKLFF
TRBV7-8	TRBJ2-2	-	-	TGTGCCGAAGGACAGACTAACACCGGGGAGCTGTTTTTT	CAEGQTNTGELFF
TRBV6-5	TRBJ1-2	-	-	TGTGCCAGCAGACCTGGACAGACGTACTATGGCTACACCTTC	CASRPGQTYYGYTF
TRBV7-2	TRBJ1-2	-	-	TGTGCCAGCAGCGTAGACAGTCTCGCCTACACCTTC	CASSVDSLAYTF
TRBV7-9	TRBJ2-5	TRBD1	-	TGTGCCAGCAGCGCAAACAGGGGCGATGGGGAGACCCAGTACTTC	CASSANRGDGETQYF
TRBV28	TRBJ2-5	TRBD2	-	TGTGCCAGCAGTTTGACTAGCGGGGGTCAAGAGACCCAGTACTTC	CASSLTSGGQETQYF
TRBV2	TRBJ1-5	-	once	TGTGCCAGCGCCAGTGACTCGAATCAGCCCCAGCATTTT	CASASDSNQPQHF
TRBV3-1/TRBV3-2	TRBJ2-1	TRBD2	-	TGTGCCAGCAGCCAAGTTCGGTCTAGCGGGGGGCAGCAGTTCTTC	CASSQVRSSGGQQFF
TRBV2	TRBJ2-5	-	-	TGTGCCAGCAGTGTAACCTCGGGATCTTTAAGGCAGTACTTC	CASSVTSGSLRQYF
TRBV19	TRBJ1-1	TRBD1	once	TGTGCCAGTAGCCGGACAGGAAACACTGAAGCTTTCTTT	CASSRTGNTEAFF
TRBV7-2	TRBJ2-2	-	-	TGTGCCAGCAGCTTAGTGGTGGGGGGCACCGGGGAGCTGTTTTTT	CASSLVVGGTGELFF
TRBV14	TRBJ1-1	-	-	TGTGCCAGCAGCCTCTCAGTGGGCGCTGAAGCTTTCTTT	CASSLSVGAEAFF
TRBV10-1	TRBJ2-3	-	-	TGCGCCAGCAGCCCCGACAGACCAGATACGCAGTATTTT	CASSPDRPDTQYF
TRBV20-1	TRBJ2-3	-	few	TGCAGTGCTCAGTATGGGAGAACGCAGTATTTT	CSAQYGRTQYF
TRBV11-2	TRBJ2-1	TRBD2	-	TGTGCCAGCAGCCCGGGGGCGGCGGGGGGGTACGGTGAGCAGTTCTTC	CASSPGAAGGYGEQFF
TRBV4-2	TRBJ2-1	-	few	TGTGCCAGCAGCCAAGTTCTGGGCTTTGACAATGAGCAGTTCTTC	CASSQVLGFDNEQFF
TRBV7-2	TRBJ2-2	TRBD2	-	TGTGCCAGCAGCTTAGTGGGGACTAGCGGGAGTCCCGGGGAGCTGTTTTTT	CASSLVGTSGSPGELFF
TRBV4-1	TRBJ1-6	-	-	TGCGCCAGCAGCCAAGAGTTTGTGGGCCACACATCGGCCCTCCACTTT	CASSQEFVGHTSALHF
TRBV27	TRBJ1-1	TRBD1	once	TGTGCCAGCAGCAATCCGGGACAGGGAAAGACTGAAGCTTTCTTT	CASSNPGQGKTEAFF
TRBV10-1	TRBJ2-1	TRBD1	-	TGCGCCAGCAGTGCTCGGGACAGGGATTTGAATGAGCAGTTCTTC	CASSARDRDLNEQFF
TRBV7-3	TRBJ1-1	-	-	TGTGCCAGCAGCTTAAGCCCTCAGGGGAACACTGAAGCTTTCTTT	CASSLSPQGNTEAFF
TRBV3-1/TRBV3-2	TRBJ1-4	TRBD1	-	TGTGCCAGCAGCCAAGCTTCAGGGACAGGGAAACTGTTTTTT	CASSQASGTGKLFF
TRBV5-8	TRBJ2-5	-	-	TGTGCCAGCAGCTTCTACAGGGTGGTCCAAGAGACCCAGTACTTC	CASSFYRVVQETQYF
TRBV11-2	TRBJ2-5	TRBD1	-	TGTGCCAGCAGCCCGGGACAGCAAGAGACCCAGTACTTC	CASSPGQQETQYF
TRBV5-1	TRBJ2-1	-	-	TGCGCCAGCAGCTTGGTTAGTCCAAACAATGAGCAGTTCTTC	CASSLVSPNNEQFF
TRBV10-3	TRBJ1-2	-	-	TGTGCCATCAGAGCAAAAGAAAACCCTTATCGTAACTATGGCTACACCTTC	CAIRAKENPYRNYGYTF
TRBV24-1	TRBJ2-3	-	-	TGTGCCACCAGTGATTTCCTCAGGTGCACAGATACGCAGTATTTT	CATSDFLRCTDTQYF
TRBV20-1	TRBJ1-1	TRBD1	-	TGCAGTGCTACTGACAGGGGGCGGGGCACTGAAGCTTTCTTT	CSATDRGRGTEAFF
TRBV2	TRBJ1-2	-	once	TGTGCCAGCAGTGGGAAAGGACAGCCAAGGATCTATGGCTACACCTTC	CASSGKGQPRIYGYTF
TRBV19	TRBJ2-1	TRBD1	-	TGTGCCAGTAGACGGACAGGGTGGACAATCAGCTCCTACAATGAGCAGTTCTTC	CASRRTGWTISSYNEQFF
TRBV4-1	TRBJ2-4	-	-	TGCGCCAGCAGCCAAGTTCCATTAGGACTTGCCAAAAACATTCAGTACTTC	CASSQVPLGLAKNIQYF
TRBV9	TRBJ2-1	TRBD2	-	TGTGCCAGCAGCCCGACTAGCGGGGATTACAATGAGCAGTTCTTC	CASSPTSGDYNEQFF
TRBV6-2/TRBV6-3	TRBJ2-1	TRBD2	-	TGTGCCAGCAGTTACGGCCTAGCGGGAGGTGAGCAGTTCTTC	CASSYGLAGGEQFF
TRBV9	TRBJ2-7	TRBD1	-	TGTGCCAGCAGCACGGGACAGGGCTCCTACGAGCAGTACTTC	CASSTGQGSYEQYF